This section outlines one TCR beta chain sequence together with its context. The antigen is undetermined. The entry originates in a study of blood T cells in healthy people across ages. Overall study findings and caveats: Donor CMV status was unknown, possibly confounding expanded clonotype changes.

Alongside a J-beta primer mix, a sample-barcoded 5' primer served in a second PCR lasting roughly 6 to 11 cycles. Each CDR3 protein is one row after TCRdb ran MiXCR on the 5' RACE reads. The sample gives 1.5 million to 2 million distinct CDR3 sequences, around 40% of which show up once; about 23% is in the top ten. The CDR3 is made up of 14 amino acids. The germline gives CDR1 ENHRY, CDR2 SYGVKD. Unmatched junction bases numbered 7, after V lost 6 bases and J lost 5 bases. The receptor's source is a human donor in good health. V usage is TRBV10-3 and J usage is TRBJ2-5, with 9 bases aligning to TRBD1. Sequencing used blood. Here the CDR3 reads CAISRDRAEETQYF. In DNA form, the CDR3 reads TGTGCCATCAGCCGGGACAGGGCTGAGGAGACCCAGTACTTC.